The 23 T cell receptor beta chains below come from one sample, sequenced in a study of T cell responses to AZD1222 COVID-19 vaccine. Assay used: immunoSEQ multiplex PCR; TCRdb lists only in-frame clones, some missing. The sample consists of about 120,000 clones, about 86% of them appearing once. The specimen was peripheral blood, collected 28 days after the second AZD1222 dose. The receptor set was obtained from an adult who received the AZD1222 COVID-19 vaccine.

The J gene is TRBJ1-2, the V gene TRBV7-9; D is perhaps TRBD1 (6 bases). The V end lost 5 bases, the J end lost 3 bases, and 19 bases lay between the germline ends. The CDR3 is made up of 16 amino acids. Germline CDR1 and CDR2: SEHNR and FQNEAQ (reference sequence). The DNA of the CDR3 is TGTGCCAGCAGCCCCCCAGGCAGGGGTTATGACTATGGCTACACCTTC. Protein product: CASSPPGRGYDYGYTF.

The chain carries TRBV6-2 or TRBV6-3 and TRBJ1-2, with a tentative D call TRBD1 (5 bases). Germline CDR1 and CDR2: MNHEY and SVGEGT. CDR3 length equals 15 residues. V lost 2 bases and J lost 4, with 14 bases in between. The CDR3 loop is CASSYLGERTYGYTF. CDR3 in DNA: TGTGCCAGCAGTTACCTGGGGGAGCGTACCTATGGCTACACCTTC.

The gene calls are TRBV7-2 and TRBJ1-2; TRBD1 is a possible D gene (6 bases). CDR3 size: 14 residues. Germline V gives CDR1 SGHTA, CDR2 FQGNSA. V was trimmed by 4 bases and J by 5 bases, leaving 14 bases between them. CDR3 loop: CASSSTTGPYGYTF. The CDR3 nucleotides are TGTGCCAGCAGCTCGACGACAGGCCCTTATGGCTACACCTTC.

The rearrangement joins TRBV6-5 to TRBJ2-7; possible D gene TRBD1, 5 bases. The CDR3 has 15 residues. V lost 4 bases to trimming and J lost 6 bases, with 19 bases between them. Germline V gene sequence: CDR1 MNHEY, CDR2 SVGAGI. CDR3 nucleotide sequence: TGTGCCAGCAGTTCCCCCCGTAGGGGTGCGGCCGAGCAGTACTTC. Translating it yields CASSSPRRGAAEQYF.

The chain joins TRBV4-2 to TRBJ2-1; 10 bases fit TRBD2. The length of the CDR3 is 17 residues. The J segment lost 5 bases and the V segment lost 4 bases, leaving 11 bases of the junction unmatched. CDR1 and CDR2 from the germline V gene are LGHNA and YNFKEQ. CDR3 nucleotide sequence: TGTGCCAGCAGCCCCCGGCTAGCGGGAGTCGTCCACAATGAGCAGTTCTTC. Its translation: CASSPRLAGVVHNEQFF.

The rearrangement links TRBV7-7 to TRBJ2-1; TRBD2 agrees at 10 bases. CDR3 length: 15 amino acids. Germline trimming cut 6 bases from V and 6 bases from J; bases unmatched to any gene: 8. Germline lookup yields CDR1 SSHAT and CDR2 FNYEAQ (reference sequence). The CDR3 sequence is CASSPGLAESNEQFF. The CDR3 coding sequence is TGTGCCAGCAGTCCAGGACTAGCGGAGTCCAATGAGCAGTTCTTC.

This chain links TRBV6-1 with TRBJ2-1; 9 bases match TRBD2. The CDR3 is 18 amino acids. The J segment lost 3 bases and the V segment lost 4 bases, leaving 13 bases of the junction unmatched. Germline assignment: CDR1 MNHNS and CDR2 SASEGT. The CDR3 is CASSGSRRGGVGYNEQFF. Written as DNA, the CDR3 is TGTGCCAGCAGTGGCTCACGGCGGGGGGGAGTGGGCTACAATGAGCAGTTCTTC.

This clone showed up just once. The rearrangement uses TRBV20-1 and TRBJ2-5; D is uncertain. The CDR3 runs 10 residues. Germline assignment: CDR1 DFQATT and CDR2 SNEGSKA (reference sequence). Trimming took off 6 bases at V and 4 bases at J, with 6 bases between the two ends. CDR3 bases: TGCAGTGCCCAAATAGAGACCCAGTACTTC. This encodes CSAQIETQYF.

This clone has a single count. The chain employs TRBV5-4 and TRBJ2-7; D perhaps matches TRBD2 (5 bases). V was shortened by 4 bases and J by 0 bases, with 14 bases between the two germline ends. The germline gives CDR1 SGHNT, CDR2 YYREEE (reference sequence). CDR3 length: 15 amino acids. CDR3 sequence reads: CASSRAGTPSYEQYF. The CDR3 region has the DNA TGTGCCAGCAGCCGGGCGGGTACCCCCTCCTACGAGCAGTACTTC.

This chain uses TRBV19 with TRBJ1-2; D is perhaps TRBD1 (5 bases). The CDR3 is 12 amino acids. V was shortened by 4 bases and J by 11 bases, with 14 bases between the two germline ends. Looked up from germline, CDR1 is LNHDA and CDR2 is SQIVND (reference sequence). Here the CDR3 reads CASSNSGTGYTF. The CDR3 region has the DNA TGTGCCAGTAGTAATTCCGGGACCGGGTACACCTTC.

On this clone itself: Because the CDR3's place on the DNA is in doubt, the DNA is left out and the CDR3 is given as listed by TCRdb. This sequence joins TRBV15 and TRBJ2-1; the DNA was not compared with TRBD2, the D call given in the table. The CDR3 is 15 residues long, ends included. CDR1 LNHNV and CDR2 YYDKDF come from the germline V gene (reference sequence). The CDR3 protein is CATSTPVGTGTRYFF.

Here the CDR3 reads CASIRAGASYGYTF. CDR3 in DNA: TGTGCCAGCATCCGTGCGGGGGCTTCCTATGGCTACACCTTC. The chain uses TRBV7-9 and TRBJ1-2; tentatively, D is TRBD1 (6 bases). The V end was cut by 7 bases, the J end by 4 bases, with 16 bases between. CDR1 SEHNR and CDR2 FQNEAQ come from the germline V gene (reference sequence). This CDR3 is 14 amino acids long.

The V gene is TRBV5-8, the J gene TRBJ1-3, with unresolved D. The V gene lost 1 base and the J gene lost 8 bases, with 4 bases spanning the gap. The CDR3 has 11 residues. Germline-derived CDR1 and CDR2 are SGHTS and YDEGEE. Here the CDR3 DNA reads TGTGCCAGCAGCTTGCACCACACCATATATTTT. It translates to CASSLHHTIYF.

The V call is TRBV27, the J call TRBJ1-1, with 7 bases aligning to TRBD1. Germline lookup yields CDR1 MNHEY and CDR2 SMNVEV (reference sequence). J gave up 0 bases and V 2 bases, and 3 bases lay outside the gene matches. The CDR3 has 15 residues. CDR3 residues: CASSLQGTVNTEAFF. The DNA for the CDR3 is TGTGCCAGCAGTTTACAGGGGACAGTGAACACTGAAGCTTTCTTT.

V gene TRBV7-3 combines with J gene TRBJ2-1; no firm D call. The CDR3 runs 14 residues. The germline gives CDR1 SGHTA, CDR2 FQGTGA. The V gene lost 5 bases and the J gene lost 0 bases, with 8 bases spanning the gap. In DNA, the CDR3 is TGTGCCAGCAGCGCCTCTAGCTCCTACAATGAGCAGTTCTTC. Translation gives CASSASSSYNEQFF.

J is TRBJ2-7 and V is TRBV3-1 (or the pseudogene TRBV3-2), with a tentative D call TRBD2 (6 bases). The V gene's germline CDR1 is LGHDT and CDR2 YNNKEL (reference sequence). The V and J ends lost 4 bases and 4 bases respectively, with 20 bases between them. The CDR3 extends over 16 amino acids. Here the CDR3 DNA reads TGTGCCAGCAGCCTTGGCGTAACTAGCAGAGGGTACGAGCAGTACTTC. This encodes CASSLGVTSRGYEQYF.

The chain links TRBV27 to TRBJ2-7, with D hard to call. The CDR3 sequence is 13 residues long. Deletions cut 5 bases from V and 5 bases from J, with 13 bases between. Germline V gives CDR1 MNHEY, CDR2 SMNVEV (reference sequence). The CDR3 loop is CASSPTGWDEQYF. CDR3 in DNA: TGTGCCAGCAGTCCGACCGGATGGGACGAGCAGTACTTC.

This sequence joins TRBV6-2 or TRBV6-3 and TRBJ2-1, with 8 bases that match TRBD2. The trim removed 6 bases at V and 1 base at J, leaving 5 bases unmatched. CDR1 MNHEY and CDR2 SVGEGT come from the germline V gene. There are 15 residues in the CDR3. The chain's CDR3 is CASSPGGASYNEQFF. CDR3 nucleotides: TGTGCCAGCAGCCCCGGGGGGGCATCCTACAATGAGCAGTTCTTC.

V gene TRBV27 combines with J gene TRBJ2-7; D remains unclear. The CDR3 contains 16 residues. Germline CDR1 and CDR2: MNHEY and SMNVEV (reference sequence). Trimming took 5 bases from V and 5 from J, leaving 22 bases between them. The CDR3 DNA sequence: TGTGCCAGCAGTCCCTCGATCCGGGCCTCCAACGACGAGCAGTACTTC. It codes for CASSPSIRASNDEQYF.

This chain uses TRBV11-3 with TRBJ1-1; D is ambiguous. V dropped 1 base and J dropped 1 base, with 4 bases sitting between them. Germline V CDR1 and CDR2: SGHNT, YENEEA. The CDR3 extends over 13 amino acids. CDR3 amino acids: CASSLVSNTEAFF. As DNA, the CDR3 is TGTGCCAGCAGCTTAGTTTCGAACACTGAAGCTTTCTTT.

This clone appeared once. The CDR3 DNA follows: TGTGCCAGCAGTTCCTCCAATTCCGGTTATAATTCACCCCTCCACTTT. As protein: CASSSSNSGYNSPLHF. The gene calls are TRBV27 and TRBJ1-6; D unclear. CDR3 length: 16 residues. The V gene's germline CDR1 is MNHEY and CDR2 SMNVEV (reference sequence). The V and J ends lost 4 bases and 4 bases respectively, with 14 bases between them.

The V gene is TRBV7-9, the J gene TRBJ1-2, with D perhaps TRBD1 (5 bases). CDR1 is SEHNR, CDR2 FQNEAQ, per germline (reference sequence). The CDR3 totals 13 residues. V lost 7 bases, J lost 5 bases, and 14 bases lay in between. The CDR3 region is CASTRGGWYGYTF. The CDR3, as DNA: TGTGCCAGCACCCGCGGGGGATGGTATGGCTACACCTTC.

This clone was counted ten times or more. The CDR3 is CASSEGTGYNEQFF. Written as DNA, the CDR3 is TGTGCCAGCAGTGAAGGGACAGGGTATAATGAGCAGTTCTTC. The chain is built from TRBV2 and TRBJ2-1; TRBD1 matches at 8 bases. CDR3 length: 14 residues. Per germline, CDR1 SNHLY and CDR2 FYNNEI. J lost 7 bases, V lost 1 base, and 3 bases had no gene match.